The clone carrying this TCR beta chain was found a few times. Its antigen is undetermined. Sample treatment: roughly 11-day PBMC culture with coronavirus spike peptide pools or control peptides (ViraFEST assay). This entry belongs to a study of vaccination and CD4 T cells after COVID-19. Looking at the study overall: Stimuli were overlapping spike peptide pools of SARS-CoV-2 and three common cold coronaviruses (HCoV-NL63, HCoV-OC43, HCoV-229E). The authors gave control cultures a CEFX pool, an HIV-1 Nef pool, or no peptide.

V was clipped by 6 bases and J by 2 bases, with 11 bases between them. Per the germline V gene, CDR1 is SNHLY and CDR2 is FYNNEI. CDR3 length equals 13 residues. Oncomine TCR Beta short-read sequencing was applied to DNA from cultured CD4+ T cells. A single record per CDR3 protein comes from TCRdb applying MiXCR to the PCR reads. The data contain about 17,000 distinct CDR3 sequences, approximately 36% of them singletons. The chain uses TRBV2 and TRBJ2-7; TRBD2 might be the D (5 bases). The sequenced material came from CD4+ T cells from blood, cultured in vitro. This clonotype originated in a human donor who had recovered from COVID-19. DNA for the CDR3: TGTGCCAGCAGCAGAGGGTCCACCTACGAGCAGTACTTC. Protein sequence: CASSRGSTYEQYF.